The clone carrying this T cell receptor beta chain was picked up a small number of times. TCRdb called the 5' RACE reads again in MiXCR, with one record for every CDR3 protein. Of under 400,000 distinct CDR3 sequences in the sample, 25% to 30% are singletons; the top ten hold about 14%. V dropped 0 bases and J dropped 2; count of bases not matched to a gene: 3. The CDR3 runs 16 residues. Germline-derived CDR1 and CDR2 are SGDLS and YYNGEE. The sample is drawn from a study of T-cell memory formation after mild COVID-19. The source material was PBMCs or a T cell subset sorted from them (not recorded which). The sequence derives from an adult woman who had mild COVID-19 (a few samples of this study predate the infection). Cell type and time point are not known. The chain has TRBV9 and TRBJ2-1; 9 bases align to TRBD2. Written as DNA, the CDR3 is TGTGCCAGCAGCGTAGACTTAGCGGGAGCCTACAATGAGCAGTTCTTC. Encoded protein: CASSVDLAGAYNEQFF.